This T cell receptor (beta chain) was captured in a study of blood T cell repertoires in COVID-19 (dated by TCRdb to 2019 to 2021). About the study as a whole: The collaborator samples originated in the United States, Italy and Spain and spanned the acute and convalescent phases of COVID-19. The material from the prospective study consisted of cDNA or gDNA derived from T cells, B-cell-depleted T cells, or PBMCs. The dataset comprised deeply sampled blood TCRbeta repertoires from subjects exposed to, actively infected with, or recovered from COVID-19. A freely available public database, intended as a resource for researchers studying the immune response to SARS-CoV-2, is where the repertoires were released. The samples were drawn from two sources: the first 160 participants of the ongoing ImmuneRACE study, and over 950 subjects contributed by 6 global collaborators. Nearly every sample came with metadata listing a de-identified subject ID, COVID-19 status, age in years and sex. Where HLA class I and class II types were available, the types were taken from metadata supplied by the sample provider, not from assay-based typing.

With regard to this clone: Its recognized antigen is unknown. Base qualities are not at hand, and no much larger clone is one base apart.

Beyond this particular receptor, the publication reports: The amount of clinical and demographic metadata varied by source and participant and was provided uncurated.

Whole blood was collected in K2EDTA tubes by collaborating institutions according to the institutions' own protocols. For TCRbeta analysis, collaborator samples were shipped as frozen whole blood, as isolated PBMCs, or as DNA extracted from either sample type. From the cysteine through the phenylalanine, the CDR3 covers 14 amino acids. Only the CDR3 part of the read is kept: 42 bases, read in frame from the first base. V loses 3 bases at its end and J loses 3 bases; junction bases beyond the gene matches: 3. The germline V gene sets CDR1 to SGDLS and CDR2 to YYNGEE. The immunoSEQ Assay, a bias-controlled multiplex PCR, was used to amplify TCRbeta CDR3 regions from genomic DNA. The original pipeline was this. The number of nucleated cells in each sample was estimated from the amplification of reference gene primers within the assay. Sequence reads were collapsed and filtered to measure the absolute abundance of every unique TCRbeta CDR3 rearrangement. For each sample, productive Simpson clonality was calculated as the square root of Simpson's diversity index across productive rearrangements. TCRdb mirrors the immuneACCESS table, restricted to in-frame sequences. Some clones are absent from its copies; in checked studies, under half trace to an unresolved V gene, and the reason for the others is unknown. V and J calls and clone size are as listed in that table; D and trimming were resolved from the DNA. Recorded for this sample are roughly 85,000 clones; 86% of them occurred a single time. The top ten constitute 25% to 35% of the sample.

The clonotype originates from a man in his fifties with active or convalescent COVID-19. The sequence links TRBV9 to TRBJ1-5; a stretch of 7 junction bases matches TRBD1. The sample taken for sequencing was peripheral blood. The nucleotide sequence is given as TGTGCCAGCAGCGGAACAGGGGCCAATCAGCCCCAGCATTTT. Its protein reads: CASSGTGANQPQHF.